The present entry profiles one TCR beta chain with its context. The antigen is unknown. PCR employed 60 Vbeta and 13 Jbeta primers. Libraries were prepared by immunoSEQ multiplex PCR; TCRdb keeps only in-frame clonotypes and omits some of them. The table includes under 200,000 clones, 70% to 90% detected once. These data belong to a study of cytomegalovirus exposure and HLA in healthy donors. The study's findings and limits: Analyzed later, association rates of TCRs varied across HLA loci, with DRB1 most and HLA-C fewest. A previous analysis found most TCR beta V segments productive roughly 90% or roughly 30% of the time. An analysis that came later showed most CMV-associated TCR beta chains appearing HLA-restricted.

Trimming cost V 5 bases and J 4 bases; bases outside gene matches: 9. There are 14 residues in the CDR3. Germline CDR1 and CDR2: GTSNPN and SVGIG (reference sequence). Donors likely had unrecorded immune exposures despite being nominally healthy when sampled. The origin of this receptor is a woman in her 30s in good health and CMV-seropositive. The gene calls are TRBV30 and TRBJ2-3, with 7 bases identical to TRBD1. The source material was PBMCs. CDR3 residues: CAWVSGGSSDTQYF. CDR3 bases: TGTGCCTGGGTATCAGGGGGATCATCAGATACGCAGTATTTT.